Listed here are 14 T cell receptor beta chains from one sample, sequenced in a study of early T cells in non-severe SARS-CoV-2 infection. TCRdb independently ran MiXCR on the 5' RACE reads; one entry per CDR3 protein. The sample has more than 85,000 distinct CDR3 sequences; 16% are singletons. The sequencing used whole blood, collected at baseline. These receptors came from an adult who was a healthcare worker with PCR-confirmed SARS-CoV-2 infection or an uninfected control (not recorded which).

The chain employs TRBV5-1 and TRBJ1-1; D is unresolved. V was clipped by 0 bases and J by 3 bases, with 6 bases between them. Germline V lookup: CDR1 SGHRS, CDR2 YFSETQ. The CDR3 totals 13 residues. The CDR3 loop is CASSLGEYTEAFF. The CDR3, as DNA: TGCGCCAGCAGCTTGGGGGAGTACACTGAAGCTTTCTTT. Filled out from reference TRBV5-1 and TRBJ1-1, the complete variable domain reads KAGVTQTPRYLIKTRGQQVTLSCSPISGHRSVSWYQQTPGQGLQFLFEYFSETQRNKGNFPGRFSGRQFSNSRSEMNVSTLELGDSALYLCASSLGEYTEAFFGQGTRLTVV.

In its sample, this clonotype was seen a few times. The V gene is TRBV5-4, the J gene TRBJ2-3, with unresolved D. The germline CDR1 and CDR2 sequences are SGHNT and YYREEE (reference sequence). CDR3 length: 12 amino acids. Trimming stripped 2 bases from V and 4 bases from J, with 5 bases between. The DNA of the CDR3 is TGTGCCAGCAGCTTTGGCGCAGATACGCAGTATTTT. Protein: CASSFGADTQYF.

This clonotype was counted ten times or more. This chain joins TRBV2 and TRBJ2-1, with D possibly being TRBD2 (7 bases). V lost 6 bases and J lost 3, with 12 bases in between. The CDR3 length is 14 residues. Germline V CDR1 and CDR2: SNHLY, FYNNEI. DNA for the CDR3: TGTGCCAGCAGGAAGGGGGGGGACTACAATGAGCAGTTCTTC. The encoded protein is CASRKGGDYNEQFF.

In this sample, this clonotype turned up many times. The chain employs TRBV27 and TRBJ1-1; 10 nucleotides align to TRBD1. The V gene's germline CDR1 is MNHEY and CDR2 SMNVEV (reference sequence). The V segment lost 5 bases and the J segment 5 bases; nucleotides outside the gene matches: 5. CDR3 size: 14 residues. The CDR3 DNA is TGTGCCAGCAGTGGCGGACAGGGGGGGACTGAAGCTTTCTTT. Translated, it gives CASSGGQGGTEAFF.

The J gene is TRBJ1-2, the V gene TRBV7-9; D uncertain. Between the trimmed V and J ends, which lost 10 bases and 7 bases, there was a span of 13 bases. This CDR3 contains 11 residues. Germline V gene data show CDR1 as SEHNR and CDR2 as FQNEAQ (reference sequence). The CDR3 protein is CAINEWSGYTF. The CDR3 DNA reads TGTGCCATTAACGAGTGGAGTGGCTACACCTTC.

The chain uses TRBV12-3 or TRBV12-4 and TRBJ2-3, with D unclear. Deletions cut 1 base from V and 7 bases from J, with 6 bases between. The CDR3 loop spans 12 amino acids. The CDR3 region is CASSLDRYTQYF. The CDR3 nucleotides are TGTGCCAGCAGTTTAGACCGTTATACGCAGTATTTT.

This clonotype was seen repeatedly, ten times or more. This chain uses TRBV28 with TRBJ2-3, with D possibly being TRBD1 (6 bases). This CDR3 comprises 17 residues. Looked up from germline, CDR1 is MDHEN and CDR2 is SYDVKM. V was trimmed by 5 bases and J by 6 bases, leaving 24 bases between them. The CDR3 protein is CASSPFGGGASFDTQYF. CDR3 sequence (DNA): TGTGCCAGCAGTCCCTTTGGTGGGGGCGCGTCGTTTGATACGCAGTATTTT.

The rearrangement uses TRBV2 and TRBJ2-7; 10 bases line up with TRBD2. Germline V CDR1 and CDR2: SNHLY, FYNNEI. V shed 6 bases, J shed 5 bases, and the junction held 4 bases outside the gene matches. CDR3 length: 13 residues. CDR3 in amino acids: CASRVGTSDEQYF. CDR3 coding DNA: TGTGCCAGCAGAGTAGGGACTAGCGACGAGCAGTACTTC.

This clonotype qualifies as medium-sized. The rearrangement joins TRBV11-2 to TRBJ2-1, with D unclear. V lost 5 bases, J lost 6 bases, and 8 bases lay in between. Per the germline V gene, CDR1 is SGHAT and CDR2 is FQNNGV. The CDR3 contains 12 residues. This CDR3 is CASSLTRNEQFF. Here the CDR3 DNA reads TGTGCCAGCAGCCTAACCCGCAATGAGCAGTTCTTC.

In its sample, this clonotype was seen a few times. This chain uses TRBV18 with TRBJ2-3, with D hard to call. This CDR3 is built from 16 residues. With 0 bases removed from V and 2 bases from J, the gap between germline ends came to 12 bases. Per the germline V gene, CDR1 is KGHSH and CDR2 is LQKENI. The CDR3 nucleotides read TGTGCCAGCTCACCACCAGTCGGGTCCTACACAGATACGCAGTATTTT. Its protein is CASSPPVGSYTDTQYF.

This clonotype turned up a few times. V is TRBV2 and J is TRBJ2-1; possible D gene TRBD1, 5 bases. The germline CDR1 and CDR2 sequences are SNHLY and FYNNEI. This CDR3 comprises 15 residues. V was cut by 3 bases and J by 10 bases, with 19 bases left in between. The CDR3 DNA follows: TGTGCCAGCAGTGATGGGGCCAATTTGGTCCACGAGCAGTTCTTC. Its protein is CASSDGANLVHEQFF.

This clonotype was counted between two and nine times. The rearrangement uses TRBV2 and TRBJ1-1; possible D gene TRBD1, 5 bases. Germline V CDR1 and CDR2: SNHLY, FYNNEI. This CDR3 contains 12 residues. Between the trimmed V and J ends, which lost 8 bases and 1 base, there was a span of 8 bases. CDR3 in amino acids: CASVRENTEAFF. CDR3 DNA sequence: TGTGCCAGCGTCAGGGAGAACACTGAAGCTTTCTTT.

The rearrangement joins TRBV12-5 to TRBJ2-7, with a weak D call TRBD2 (5 bases). Trimming took off 7 bases at V and 6 bases at J, with 13 bases between the two ends. The CDR3 sequence is 12 residues long. Germline loops: CDR1 LGHNT, CDR2 FRNRAP. The chain's CDR3 is CASAPDEGEQYF. In DNA, the CDR3 is TGTGCTAGTGCCCCGGACGAGGGCGAGCAGTACTTC.

The chain links TRBV6-5 to TRBJ2-7, with a tentative D call TRBD2 (6 bases). V gave up 0 bases and J gave up 2 bases, with 11 bases separating them. Germline V gene sequence: CDR1 MNHEY, CDR2 SVGAGI. This CDR3 has 15 amino acids. The CDR3 nucleotides read TGTGCCAGCAGTTACTCAGGCGGAGGGACCTACGAGCAGTACTTC. This gives the protein CASSYSGGGTYEQYF.